This T cell receptor beta chain was profiled in a study of blood T cells in healthy people across ages. Notes on the study in general: There were more naive CD4+ cells and higher diversity in long-lived donors than in aged donors.

Then a second PCR, running about 6 to 11 cycles, was carried out with a sample-barcoded 5' primer and a J-beta primer mix. TCRdb ran MiXCR on the 5' RACE reads and lists one entry per CDR3 protein. Among more than 1,400,000 distinct CDR3 sequences listed, around two fifths were seen once. A note on this clonotype: Antigen unknown.

The CDR3 consists of 14 residues. The V gene's germline CDR1 is GTSNPN and CDR2 SVGIG (reference sequence). V was clipped by 3 bases and J by 2 bases; unmatched bases: 6. The sequence was collected from a woman aged 18-29 years in good health. This chain connects TRBV30 to TRBJ1-2, with TRBD1 matching 7 bases. The sample consisted of blood. The CDR3 DNA reads TGTGCCTGGAGCCCGACAGGGATCAACTATGGCTACACCTTC. This gives the protein CAWSPTGINYGYTF.